This TCR beta chain was captured in a study of T cell responses to AZD1222 COVID-19 vaccine. A note on this clone: The antigen is unknown.

Per the germline V gene, CDR1 is LGHDT and CDR2 is YNNKEL (reference sequence). J lost 1 base, V lost 5 bases, and 3 bases had no gene match. The CDR3 consists of 16 residues. Broader study findings: The peak T cell response came first, and repertoires were sampled only after it. Clonal diversity was possibly underestimated, and the donors were mostly white British, with more females.

Here immunoSEQ multiplex PCR was the method, and the copy in TCRdb shows in-frame clones only, minus some. The data contain approximately 110,000 clones, around 90% of them singletons. The chain carries TRBV3-1 (or the pseudogene TRBV3-2) and TRBJ2-2, with 11 bases matching TRBD2. This sequence originates from an adult in good health. The sequenced sample was peripheral blood, obtained on day 0 of AZD1222 vaccination. The CDR3 DNA is TGTGCCAGCAGCTACCTAGCGGGGGGGAACACCGGGGAGCTGTTTTTT. It codes for CASSYLAGGNTGELFF.